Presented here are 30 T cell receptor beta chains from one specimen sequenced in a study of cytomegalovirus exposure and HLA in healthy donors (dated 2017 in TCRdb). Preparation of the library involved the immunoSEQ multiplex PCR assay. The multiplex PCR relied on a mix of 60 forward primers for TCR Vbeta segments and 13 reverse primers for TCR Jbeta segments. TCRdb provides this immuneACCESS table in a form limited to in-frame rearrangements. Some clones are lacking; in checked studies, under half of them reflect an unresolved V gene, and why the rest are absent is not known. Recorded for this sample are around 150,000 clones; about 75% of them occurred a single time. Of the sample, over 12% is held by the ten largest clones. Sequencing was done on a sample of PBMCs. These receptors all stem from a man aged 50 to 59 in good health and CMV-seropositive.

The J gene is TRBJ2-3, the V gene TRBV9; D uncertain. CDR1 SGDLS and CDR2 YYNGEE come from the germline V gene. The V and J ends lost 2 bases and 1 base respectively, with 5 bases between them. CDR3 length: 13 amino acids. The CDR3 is CASSVLGTDTQYF. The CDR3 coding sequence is TGTGCCAGCAGCGTCCTAGGCACAGATACGCAGTATTTT.

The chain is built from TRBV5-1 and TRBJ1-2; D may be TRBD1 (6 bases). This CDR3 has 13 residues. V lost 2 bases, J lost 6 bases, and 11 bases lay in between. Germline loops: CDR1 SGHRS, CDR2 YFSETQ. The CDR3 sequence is CASSLSQGDGYTF. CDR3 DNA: TGCGCCAGCAGCTTATCACAGGGTGATGGCTACACCTTC.

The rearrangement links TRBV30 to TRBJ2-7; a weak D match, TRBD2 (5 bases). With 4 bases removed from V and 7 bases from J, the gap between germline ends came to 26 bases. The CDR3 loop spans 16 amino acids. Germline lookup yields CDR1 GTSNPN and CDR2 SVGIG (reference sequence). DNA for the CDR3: TGTGCCTGGATGAGGGATAGGTCACCGCAACGGCGGGAGCAGTACTTC. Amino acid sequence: CAWMRDRSPQRREQYF. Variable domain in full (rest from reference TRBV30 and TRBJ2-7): SQTIHQWPATLVQPVGSPLSLECTVEGTSNPNLYWYRQAAGRGLQLLFYSVGIGQISSEVPQNLSASRPQDRQFILSSKKLLLSDSGFYLCAWMRDRSPQRREQYFGPGTRLTVT.

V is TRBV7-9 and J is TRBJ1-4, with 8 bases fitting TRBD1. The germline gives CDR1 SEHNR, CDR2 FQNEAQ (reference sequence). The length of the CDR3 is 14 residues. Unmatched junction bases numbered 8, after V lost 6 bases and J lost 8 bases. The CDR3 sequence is CASSRGQGREKLFF. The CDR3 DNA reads TGTGCCAGCAGTCGAGGACAGGGAAGGGAAAAACTGTTTTTT.

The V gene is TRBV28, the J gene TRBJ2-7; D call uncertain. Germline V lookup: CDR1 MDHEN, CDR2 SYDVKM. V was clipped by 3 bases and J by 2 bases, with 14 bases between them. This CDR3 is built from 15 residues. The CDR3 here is CASSLGQPRPYEQYF. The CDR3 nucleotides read TGTGCCAGCAGTTTGGGCCAACCCCGGCCCTACGAGCAGTACTTC.

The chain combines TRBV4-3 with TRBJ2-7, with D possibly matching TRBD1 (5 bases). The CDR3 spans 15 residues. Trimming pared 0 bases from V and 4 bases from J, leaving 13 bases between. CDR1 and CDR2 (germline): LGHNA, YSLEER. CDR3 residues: CASSQDQGWRYEQYF. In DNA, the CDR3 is TGCGCCAGCAGCCAAGATCAGGGTTGGAGATACGAGCAGTACTTC.

DNA for the CDR3: TGTGCCAGCAGTTACTCGGCTAATTCACCCCTCCACTTT. The encoded protein is CASSYSANSPLHF. The chain is built from TRBV6-6 and TRBJ1-6, with D uncertain. This CDR3 is built from 13 residues. The V gene lost 0 bases and the J gene lost 6 bases, with 3 bases spanning the gap. Germline V lookup: CDR1 MNHNY, CDR2 SVGAGI (reference sequence).

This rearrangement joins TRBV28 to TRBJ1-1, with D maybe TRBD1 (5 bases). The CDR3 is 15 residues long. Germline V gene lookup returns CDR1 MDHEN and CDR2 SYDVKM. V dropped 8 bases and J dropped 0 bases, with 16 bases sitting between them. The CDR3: CASQGIDNMNTEAFF. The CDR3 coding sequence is TGTGCCAGCCAGGGAATTGATAATATGAACACTGAAGCTTTCTTT.

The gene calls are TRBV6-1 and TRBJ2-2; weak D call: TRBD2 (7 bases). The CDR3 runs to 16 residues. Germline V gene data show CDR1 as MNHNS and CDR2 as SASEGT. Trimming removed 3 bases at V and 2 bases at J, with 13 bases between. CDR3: CASSDGGGLNTGELFF. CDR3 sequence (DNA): TGTGCCAGCAGTGATGGGGGGGGGCTCAACACCGGGGAGCTGTTTTTT.

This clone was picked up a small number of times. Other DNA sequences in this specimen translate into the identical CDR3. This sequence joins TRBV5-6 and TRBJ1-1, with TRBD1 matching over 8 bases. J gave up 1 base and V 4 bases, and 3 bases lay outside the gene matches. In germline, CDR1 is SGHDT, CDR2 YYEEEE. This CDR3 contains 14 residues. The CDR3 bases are TGTGCCAGCAGCGCAGGGACAGGGAACACTGAAGCTTTCTTT. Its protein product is CASSAGTGNTEAFF.

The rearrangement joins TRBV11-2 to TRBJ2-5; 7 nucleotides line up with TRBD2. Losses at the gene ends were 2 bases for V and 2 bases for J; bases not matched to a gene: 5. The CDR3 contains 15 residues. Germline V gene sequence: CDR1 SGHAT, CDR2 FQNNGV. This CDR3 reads CASSLRLAYQETQYF. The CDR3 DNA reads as TGTGCCAGCAGCTTACGACTAGCCTATCAAGAGACCCAGTACTTC.

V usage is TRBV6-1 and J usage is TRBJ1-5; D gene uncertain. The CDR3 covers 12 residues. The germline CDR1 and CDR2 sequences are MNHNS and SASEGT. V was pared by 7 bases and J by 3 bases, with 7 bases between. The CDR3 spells CASNQDNQPQHF. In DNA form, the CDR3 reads TGTGCCAGCAACCAGGACAATCAGCCCCAGCATTTT.

CDR3 sequence (DNA): TGTGCCAGCTCACCACCGGGGGGGGTCAACAATGAGCAGTTCTTC. It codes for CASSPPGGVNNEQFF. V usage is TRBV18 and J usage is TRBJ2-1, with TRBD2 matching 7 bases. The germline CDR1 and CDR2 sequences are KGHSH and LQKENI. J gave up 5 bases and V 0 bases, and 4 bases lay outside the gene matches. CDR3 length: 15 amino acids.

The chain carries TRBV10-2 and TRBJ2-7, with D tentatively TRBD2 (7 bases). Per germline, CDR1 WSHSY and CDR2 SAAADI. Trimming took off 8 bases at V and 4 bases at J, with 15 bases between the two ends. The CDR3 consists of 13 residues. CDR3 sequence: CASGRGGRYEQYF. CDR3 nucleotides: TGCGCCAGCGGGAGGGGGGGCCGGTACGAGCAGTACTTC.

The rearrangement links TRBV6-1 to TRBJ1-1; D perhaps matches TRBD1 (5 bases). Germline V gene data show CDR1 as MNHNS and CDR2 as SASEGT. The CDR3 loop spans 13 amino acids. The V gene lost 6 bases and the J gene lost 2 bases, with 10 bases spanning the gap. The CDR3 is CASSPTGNTEAFF. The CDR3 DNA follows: TGTGCCAGCAGCCCTACAGGAAACACTGAAGCTTTCTTT.

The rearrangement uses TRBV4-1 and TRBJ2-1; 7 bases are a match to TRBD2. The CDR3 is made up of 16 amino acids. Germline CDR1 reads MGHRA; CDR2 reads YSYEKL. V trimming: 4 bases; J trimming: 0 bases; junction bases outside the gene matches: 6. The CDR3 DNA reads TGCGCCAGCAGCCGCCCTGGGGGGGGCTCCTACAATGAGCAGTTCTTC. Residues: CASSRPGGGSYNEQFF.

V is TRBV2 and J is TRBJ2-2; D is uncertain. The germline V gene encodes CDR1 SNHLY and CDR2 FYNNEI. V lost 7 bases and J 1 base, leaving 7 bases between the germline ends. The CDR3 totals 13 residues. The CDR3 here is CASISGNTGELFF. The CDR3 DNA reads TGTGCCAGCATCTCGGGGAACACCGGGGAGCTGTTTTTT.

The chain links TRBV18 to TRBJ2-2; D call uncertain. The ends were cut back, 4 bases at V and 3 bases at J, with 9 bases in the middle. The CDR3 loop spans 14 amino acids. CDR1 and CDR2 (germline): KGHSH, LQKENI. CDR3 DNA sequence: TGTGCCAGCTCACTACAGAAATACACCGGGGAGCTGTTTTTT. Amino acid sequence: CASSLQKYTGELFF.

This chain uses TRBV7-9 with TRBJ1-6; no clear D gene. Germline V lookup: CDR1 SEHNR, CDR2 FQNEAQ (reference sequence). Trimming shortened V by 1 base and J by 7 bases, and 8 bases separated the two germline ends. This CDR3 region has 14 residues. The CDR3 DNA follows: TGTGCCAGCAGCTTAGAAGCGGGAAATTCACCCCTCCACTTT. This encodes CASSLEAGNSPLHF.

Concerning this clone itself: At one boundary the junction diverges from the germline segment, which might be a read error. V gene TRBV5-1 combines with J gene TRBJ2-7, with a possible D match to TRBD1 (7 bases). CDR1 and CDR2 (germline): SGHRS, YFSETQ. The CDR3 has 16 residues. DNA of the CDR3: TGCGCCAGCAGCTTGGGAGGGCGGGACAGACCCTACGATCAGTACTTC. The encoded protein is CASSLGGRDRPYDQYF.

CDR3 sequence reads: CASSEVLPGEQFF. CDR3 nucleotide sequence: TGTGCCAGCAGTGAGGTTCTTCCCGGTGAGCAGTTCTTC. The chain has TRBV2 and TRBJ2-1; the D is unclear. The V gene lost 3 bases and the J gene lost 9 bases, with 12 bases spanning the gap. The CDR3 runs 13 residues. CDR1 and CDR2 (germline): SNHLY, FYNNEI.

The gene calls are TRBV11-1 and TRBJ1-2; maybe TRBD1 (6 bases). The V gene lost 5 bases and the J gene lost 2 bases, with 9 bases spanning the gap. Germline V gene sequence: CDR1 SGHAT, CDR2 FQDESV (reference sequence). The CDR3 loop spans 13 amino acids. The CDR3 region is CASSPDRNYGYTF. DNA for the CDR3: TGTGCCAGCAGCCCGGACAGAAACTATGGCTACACCTTC.

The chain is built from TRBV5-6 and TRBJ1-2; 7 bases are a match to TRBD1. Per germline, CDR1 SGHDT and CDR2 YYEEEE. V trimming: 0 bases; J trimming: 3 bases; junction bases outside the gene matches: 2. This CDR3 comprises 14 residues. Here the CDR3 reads CASSLGDSDYGYTF. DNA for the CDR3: TGTGCCAGCAGCTTGGGGGACAGTGACTATGGCTACACCTTC.

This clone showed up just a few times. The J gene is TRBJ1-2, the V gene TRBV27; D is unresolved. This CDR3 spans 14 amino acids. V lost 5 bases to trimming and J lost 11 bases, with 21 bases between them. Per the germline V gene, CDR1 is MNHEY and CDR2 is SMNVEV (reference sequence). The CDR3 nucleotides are TGTGCCAGCAGTCCCCGAATGTCAGGACTTAGGTACACCTTC. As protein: CASSPRMSGLRYTF.

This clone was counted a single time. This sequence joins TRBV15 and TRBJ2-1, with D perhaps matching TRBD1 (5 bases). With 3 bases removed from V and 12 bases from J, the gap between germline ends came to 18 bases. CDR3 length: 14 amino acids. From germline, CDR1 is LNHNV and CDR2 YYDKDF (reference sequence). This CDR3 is CATSRTAVRVGQFF. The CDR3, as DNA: TGTGCCACCAGCAGGACAGCTGTTCGAGTTGGGCAGTTCTTC.

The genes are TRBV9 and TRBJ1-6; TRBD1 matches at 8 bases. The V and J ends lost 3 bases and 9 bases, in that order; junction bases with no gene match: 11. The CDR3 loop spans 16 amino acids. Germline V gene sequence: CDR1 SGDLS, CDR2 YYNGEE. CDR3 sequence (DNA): TGTGCCAGCAGCGCCAGGACAGGGATTGCGAGTTCACCCCTCCACTTT. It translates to CASSARTGIASSPLHF.

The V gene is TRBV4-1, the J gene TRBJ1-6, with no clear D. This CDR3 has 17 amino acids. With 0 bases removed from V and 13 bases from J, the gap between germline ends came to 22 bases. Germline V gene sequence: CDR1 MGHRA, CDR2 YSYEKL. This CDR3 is CASSQDPTGSPGPPLHF. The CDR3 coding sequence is TGCGCCAGCAGCCAAGATCCTACGGGGTCCCCGGGTCCTCCCCTCCACTTT.

The CDR3: CASSLRQGAVGANVLTF. In DNA, the CDR3 is TGTGCCAGCAGCTTAAGGCAGGGGGCGGTAGGGGCCAACGTCCTGACTTTC. The rearrangement links TRBV7-2 to TRBJ2-6; TRBD1 agrees at 8 bases. Germline V gene sequence: CDR1 SGHTA, CDR2 FQGNSA. CDR3 size: 17 residues. The trim removed 2 bases at V and 4 bases at J, leaving 7 bases unmatched.

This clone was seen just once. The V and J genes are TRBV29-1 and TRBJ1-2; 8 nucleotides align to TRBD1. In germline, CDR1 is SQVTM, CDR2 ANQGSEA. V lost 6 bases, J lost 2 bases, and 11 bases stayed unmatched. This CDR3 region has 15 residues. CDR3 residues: CSVDRGRDINYGYTF. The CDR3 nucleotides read TGCAGCGTAGACAGGGGACGAGACATCAACTATGGCTACACCTTC.

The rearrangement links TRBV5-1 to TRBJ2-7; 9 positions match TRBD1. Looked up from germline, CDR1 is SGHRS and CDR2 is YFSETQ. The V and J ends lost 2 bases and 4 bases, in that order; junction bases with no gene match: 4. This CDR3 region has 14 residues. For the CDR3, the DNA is TGCGCCAGCAGCTTTGGGACAGGGTTTTACGAGCAGTACTTC. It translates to CASSFGTGFYEQYF.